Below are 8 T cell receptor beta chains sequenced from a single sample in a study of T cell responses to AZD1222 COVID-19 vaccine. Some clones are missing from TCRdb's copy, which holds only in-frame ones; the method was immunoSEQ multiplex PCR. Of approximately 98,000 clones detected, 70% to 90% appear once; the ten largest clones hold 2.5% to 4%. Sequenced material: peripheral blood, taken on day 0 of AZD1222 vaccination. These receptors all stem from an adult in good health.

The chain combines TRBV3-1 (or the pseudogene TRBV3-2) with TRBJ1-1, with 8 bases fitting TRBD1. Per the germline V gene, CDR1 is LGHDT and CDR2 is YNNKEL (reference sequence). V shed 1 base and J 0 bases; nucleotides not matched to a gene: 4. This CDR3 has 16 amino acids. The CDR3 is CASSQAGTGLNTEAFF. The CDR3 DNA follows: TGTGCCAGCAGCCAAGCGGGGACAGGACTGAACACTGAAGCTTTCTTT.

The rearrangement joins TRBV10-2 to TRBJ2-1; D is possibly TRBD2 (6 bases). The germline CDR1 and CDR2 sequences are WSHSY and SAAADI. The V end was cut by 4 bases, the J end by 1 base, with 23 bases between. The CDR3 contains 19 residues. CDR3 coding DNA: TGCGCCAGCAGTGGACCCCTCTTTCATAGCGGCCTATCCTACAATGAGCAGTTCTTC. Residues: CASSGPLFHSGLSYNEQFF.

V gene TRBV24-1 combines with J gene TRBJ1-1; tentatively, D is TRBD1 (5 bases). CDR1 and CDR2 (germline): KGHDR, SFDVKD. This CDR3 spans 13 amino acids. The V end was cut by 7 bases, the J end by 0 bases, with 8 bases between. The CDR3 region has the DNA TGTGCCACCAGGACAGAAATGAACACTGAAGCTTTCTTT. Translation gives CATRTEMNTEAFF.

V and J are TRBV6-5 and TRBJ2-5, with D possibly matching TRBD2 (5 bases). V lost 2 bases to trimming and J lost 4 bases, with 11 bases between them. The germline CDR1 and CDR2 sequences are MNHEY and SVGAGI. CDR3 size: 14 residues. The CDR3 loop reads CASSYPGIPETQYF. CDR3 nucleotides: TGTGCCAGCAGTTACCCCGGGATTCCAGAGACCCAGTACTTC.

This chain connects TRBV10-3 to TRBJ1-1, with 7 positions matching TRBD1. CDR1 ENHRY and CDR2 SYGVKD come from the germline V gene. Unmatched junction bases numbered 8, after V lost 4 bases and J lost 0 bases. The CDR3 is 16 amino acids. This CDR3 reads CAISADRAPLNTEAFF. The CDR3 region has the DNA TGTGCCATCAGTGCCGACAGGGCCCCCCTGAACACTGAAGCTTTCTTT.

J is TRBJ1-2 and V is TRBV5-1, with D possibly TRBD1 on 5 matching bases. Trimming took off 3 bases at V and 9 bases at J, with 18 bases between the two ends. This CDR3 has 14 residues. CDR1 SGHRS and CDR2 YFSETQ come from the germline V gene. The CDR3 is CASSSGWGSVSYTF. Here the CDR3 DNA reads TGCGCCAGCAGCTCTGGATGGGGGTCAGTAAGCTACACCTTC.

The genes are TRBV18 and TRBJ1-1, with D possibly matching TRBD1 (5 bases). The CDR3 runs to 12 residues. V lost 3 bases to trimming and J lost 11 bases, with 13 bases between them. Germline V CDR1 and CDR2: KGHSH, LQKENI. As DNA, the CDR3 is TGTGCCAGCTCACCCTCGGGGGGTAGCGCTTTCTTT. This translates into CASSPSGGSAFF. The full variable domain, its missing parts supplied by reference TRBV18 and TRBJ1-1, is NAGVMQNPRHLVRRRGQEARLRCSPMKGHSHVYWYRQLPEEGLKFMVYLQKENIIDESGMPKERFSAEFPKEGPSILRIQQVVRGDSAAYFCASSPSGGSAFFGQGTRLTVV.

The CDR3 DNA reads TGTGCCAGTAGTATAGAGGCAGGGTCGGGTCAGCCCCAGCATTTT. Translating gives CASSIEAGSGQPQHF. The chain is built from TRBV19 and TRBJ1-5, with D maybe TRBD1 (5 bases). V dropped 0 bases and J dropped 6 bases, with 12 bases sitting between them. This CDR3 comprises 15 residues. The germline V gene has CDR1 LNHDA and CDR2 SQIVND (reference sequence).